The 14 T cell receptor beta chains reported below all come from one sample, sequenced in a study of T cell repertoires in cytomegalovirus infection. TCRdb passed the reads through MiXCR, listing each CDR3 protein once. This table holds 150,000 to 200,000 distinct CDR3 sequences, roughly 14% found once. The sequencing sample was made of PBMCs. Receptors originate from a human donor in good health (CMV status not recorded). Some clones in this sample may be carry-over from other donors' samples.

CDR3 in amino acids: CASSAGQGRNEQYF. In DNA, the CDR3 is TGTGCCAGCAGCGCGGGACAGGGGAGGAACGAGCAGTACTTC. The chain carries TRBV9 and TRBJ2-7, with 10 bases matching TRBD1. Looked up from germline, CDR1 is SGDLS and CDR2 is YYNGEE. V trimming: 3 bases; J trimming: 5 bases; junction bases outside the gene matches: 5. The CDR3 is made up of 14 amino acids.

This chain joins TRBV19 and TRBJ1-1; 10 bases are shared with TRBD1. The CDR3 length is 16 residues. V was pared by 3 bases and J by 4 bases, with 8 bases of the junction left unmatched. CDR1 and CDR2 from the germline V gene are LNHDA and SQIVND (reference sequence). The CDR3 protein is CASSISRQGASTEAFF. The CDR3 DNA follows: TGTGCCAGTAGTATCAGTAGACAGGGGGCAAGCACTGAAGCTTTCTTT.

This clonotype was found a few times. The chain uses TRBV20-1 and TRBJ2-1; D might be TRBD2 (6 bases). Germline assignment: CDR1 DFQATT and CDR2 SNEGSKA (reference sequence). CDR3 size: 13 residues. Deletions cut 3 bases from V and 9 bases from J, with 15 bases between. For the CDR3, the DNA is TGCAGTGCTAGGACCACTAGAGCGGGTGAGCAGTTCTTC. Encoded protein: CSARTTRAGEQFF.

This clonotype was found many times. The CDR3, as DNA: TGTGCCACCAGCAAGACAGTTACTTCGGATCAGCCCCAGCATTTT. It yields the protein CATSKTVTSDQPQHF. The genes are TRBV15 and TRBJ1-5; D possibly corresponds to TRBD1 (5 bases). The CDR3 length is 15 residues. Germline V gene data show CDR1 as LNHNV and CDR2 as YYDKDF (reference sequence). Trimming left V 4 bases short and J 5 bases short, with 15 bases between.

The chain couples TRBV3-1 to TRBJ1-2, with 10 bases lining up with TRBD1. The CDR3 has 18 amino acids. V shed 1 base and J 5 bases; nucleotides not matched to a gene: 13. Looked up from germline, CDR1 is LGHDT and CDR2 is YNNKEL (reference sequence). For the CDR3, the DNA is TGTGCCAGCAGCCAAGCAGGATTACTCGGGACAGGGGTGTATGGCTACACCTTC. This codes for CASSQAGLLGTGVYGYTF.

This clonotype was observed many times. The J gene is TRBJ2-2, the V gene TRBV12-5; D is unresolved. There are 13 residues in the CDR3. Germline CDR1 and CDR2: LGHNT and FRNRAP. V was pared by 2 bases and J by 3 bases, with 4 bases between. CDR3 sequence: CASGLSYTGELFF. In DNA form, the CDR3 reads TGTGCTAGTGGTTTGAGTTACACCGGGGAGCTGTTTTTT.

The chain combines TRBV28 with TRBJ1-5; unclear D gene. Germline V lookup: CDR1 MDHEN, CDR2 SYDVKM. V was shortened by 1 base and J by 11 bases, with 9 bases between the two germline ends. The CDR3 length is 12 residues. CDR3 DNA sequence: TGTGCCAGCAGTTTATCCGACGTGTCCCAGCATTTT. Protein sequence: CASSLSDVSQHF.

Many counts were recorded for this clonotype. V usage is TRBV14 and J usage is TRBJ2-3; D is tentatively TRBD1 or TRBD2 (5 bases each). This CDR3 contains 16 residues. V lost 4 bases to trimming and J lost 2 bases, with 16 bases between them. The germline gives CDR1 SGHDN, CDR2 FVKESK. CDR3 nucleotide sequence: TGTGCCAGCAGCCCCGGGACCGGAAGCCTCACAGATACGCAGTATTTT. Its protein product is CASSPGTGSLTDTQYF.

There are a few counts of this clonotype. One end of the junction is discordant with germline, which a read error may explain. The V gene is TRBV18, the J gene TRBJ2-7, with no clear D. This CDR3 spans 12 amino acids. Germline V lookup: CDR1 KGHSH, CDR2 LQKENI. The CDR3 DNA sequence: TGTGCCAGCTCACCATTCCCCGGGTCCTACGACTTC. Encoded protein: CASSPFPGSYDF.

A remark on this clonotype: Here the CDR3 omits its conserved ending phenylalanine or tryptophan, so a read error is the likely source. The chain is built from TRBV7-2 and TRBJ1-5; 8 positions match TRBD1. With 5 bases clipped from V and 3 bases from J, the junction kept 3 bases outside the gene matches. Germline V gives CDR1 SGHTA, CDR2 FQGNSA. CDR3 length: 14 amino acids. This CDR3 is CASSRTGNNQPQHL. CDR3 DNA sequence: TGTGCCAGCAGCAGGACAGGGAACAATCAGCCCCAGCATCTT.

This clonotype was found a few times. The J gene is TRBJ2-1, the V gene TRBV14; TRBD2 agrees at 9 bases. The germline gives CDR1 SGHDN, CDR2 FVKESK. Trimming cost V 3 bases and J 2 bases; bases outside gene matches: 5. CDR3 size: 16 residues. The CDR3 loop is CASSHFKRGAYNEQFF. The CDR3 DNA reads TGTGCCAGCAGCCATTTTAAGCGGGGGGCCTACAATGAGCAGTTCTTC.

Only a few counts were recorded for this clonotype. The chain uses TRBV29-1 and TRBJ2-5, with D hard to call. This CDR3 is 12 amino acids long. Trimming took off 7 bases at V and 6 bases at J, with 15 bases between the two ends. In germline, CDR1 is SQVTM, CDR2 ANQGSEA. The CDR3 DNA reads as TGCAGCGCCGAAGTACGGCCTAAGACCCAGTACTTC. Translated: CSAEVRPKTQYF.

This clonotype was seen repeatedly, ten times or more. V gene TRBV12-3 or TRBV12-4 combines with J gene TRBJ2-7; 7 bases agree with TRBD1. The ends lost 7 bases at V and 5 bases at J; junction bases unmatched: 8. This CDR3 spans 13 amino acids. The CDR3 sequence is CASNDRVANEQYF. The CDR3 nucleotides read TGTGCCAGCAATGACAGGGTGGCCAACGAGCAGTACTTC.

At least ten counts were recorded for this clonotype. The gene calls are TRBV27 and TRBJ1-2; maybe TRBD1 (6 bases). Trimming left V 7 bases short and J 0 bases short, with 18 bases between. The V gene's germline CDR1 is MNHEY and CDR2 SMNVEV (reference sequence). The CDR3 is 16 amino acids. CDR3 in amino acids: CASTGMGGGSNYGYTF. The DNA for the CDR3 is TGTGCCAGCACCGGTATGGGAGGGGGATCTAACTATGGCTACACCTTC.